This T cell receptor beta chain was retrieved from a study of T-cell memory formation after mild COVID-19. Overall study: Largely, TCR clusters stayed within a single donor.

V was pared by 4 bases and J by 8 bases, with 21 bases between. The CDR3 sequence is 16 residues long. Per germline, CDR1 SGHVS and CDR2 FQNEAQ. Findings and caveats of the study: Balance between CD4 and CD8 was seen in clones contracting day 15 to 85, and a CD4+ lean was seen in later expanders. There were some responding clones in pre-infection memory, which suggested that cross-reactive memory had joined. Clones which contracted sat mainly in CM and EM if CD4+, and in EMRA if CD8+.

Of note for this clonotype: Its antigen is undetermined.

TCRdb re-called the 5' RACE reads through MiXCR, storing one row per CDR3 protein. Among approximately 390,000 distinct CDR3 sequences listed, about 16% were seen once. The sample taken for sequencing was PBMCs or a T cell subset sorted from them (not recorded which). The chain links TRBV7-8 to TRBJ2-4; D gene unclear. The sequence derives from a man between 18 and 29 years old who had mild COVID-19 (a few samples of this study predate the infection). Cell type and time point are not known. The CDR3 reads CASSSPEPAHPDIQYF. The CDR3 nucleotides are TGTGCCAGCAGCTCTCCAGAGCCGGCCCACCCTGACATTCAGTACTTC.